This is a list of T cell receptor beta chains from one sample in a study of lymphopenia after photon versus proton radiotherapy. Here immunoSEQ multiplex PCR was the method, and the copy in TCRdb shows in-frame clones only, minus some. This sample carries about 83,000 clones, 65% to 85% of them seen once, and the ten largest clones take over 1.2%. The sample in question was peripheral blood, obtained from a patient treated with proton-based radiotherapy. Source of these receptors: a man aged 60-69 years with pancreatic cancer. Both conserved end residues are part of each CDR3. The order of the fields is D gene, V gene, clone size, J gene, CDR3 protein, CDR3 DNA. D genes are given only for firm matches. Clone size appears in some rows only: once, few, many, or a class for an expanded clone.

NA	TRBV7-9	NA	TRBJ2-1	CASSRNTWGRFEQFF	TGTGCCAGCAGCCGGAACACGTGGGGGCGATTTGAGCAGTTCTTC
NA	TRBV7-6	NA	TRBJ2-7	CASSPLAGRAYEQYF	TGTGCCAGCAGCCCCCTGGCAGGGCGGGCCTACGAGCAGTACTTC
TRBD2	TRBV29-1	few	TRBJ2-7	CSVETSGSSEQYF	TGCAGCGTTGAAACTAGCGGGAGTAGTGAGCAGTACTTC
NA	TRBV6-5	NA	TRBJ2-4	CASSDEVIQYF	TGTGCCAGCAGTGATGAGGTCATTCAGTACTTC
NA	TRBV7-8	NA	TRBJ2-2	CASDFGTLDTGELFF	TGTGCCAGCGATTTCGGGACTCTAGACACCGGGGAGCTGTTTTTT
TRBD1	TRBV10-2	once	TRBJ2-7	CASSRQGTYEQYF	TGCGCCAGCAGTAGACAGGGAACCTACGAGCAGTACTTC
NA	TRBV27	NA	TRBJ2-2	CASSGAGPGGGELFF	TGTGCCAGCAGTGGAGCCGGGCCAGGAGGCGGGGAGCTGTTTTTT
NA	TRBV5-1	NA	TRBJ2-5	CASSPSPLETQYF	TGCGCCAGCAGCCCCTCCCCGTTGGAGACCCAGTACTTC
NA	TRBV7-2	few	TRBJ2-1	CASSFPVGNDNEQFF	TGTGCCAGCAGCTTCCCAGTGGGAAACGACAATGAGCAGTTCTTC
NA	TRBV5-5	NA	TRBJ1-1	CASSGGMLYTEAFF	TGTGCCAGCAGCGGAGGAATGCTGTACACTGAAGCTTTCTTT
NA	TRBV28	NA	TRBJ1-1	CASIGAQAMNTEAFF	TGTGCCAGCATCGGGGCGCAAGCCATGAACACTGAAGCTTTCTTT
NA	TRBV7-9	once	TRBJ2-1	CASSFGNEQFF	TGTGCCAGCAGCTTCGGTAATGAGCAGTTCTTC
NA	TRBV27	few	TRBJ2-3	CASRLMRPVTDTQYF	TGTGCCAGCAGGCTAATGAGGCCCGTCACAGATACGCAGTATTTT
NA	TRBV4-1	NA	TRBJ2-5	CASSHVGVGPQETQYF	TGCGCCAGCAGCCACGTAGGGGTGGGGCCCCAAGAGACCCAGTACTTC
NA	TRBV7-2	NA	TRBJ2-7	CASSLGTVYEQYF	TGTGCCAGCAGCTTGGGGACGGTATACGAGCAGTACTTC
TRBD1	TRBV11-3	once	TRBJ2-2	CASSPWTGENTGELFF	TGTGCCAGCAGCCCGTGGACAGGAGAGAACACCGGGGAGCTGTTTTTT
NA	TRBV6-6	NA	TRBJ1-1	CATRHGEAFF	TGTGCCACCCGACACGGTGAAGCTTTCTTT
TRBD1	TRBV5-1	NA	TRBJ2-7	CASSYGTGLYEQYF	TGCGCCAGCAGCTACGGGACAGGGCTCTACGAGCAGTACTTC
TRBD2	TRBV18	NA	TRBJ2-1	CASSGGNNEQFF	TGTGCCAGCTCGGGGGGGAATAATGAGCAGTTCTTC
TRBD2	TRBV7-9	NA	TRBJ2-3	CASSLSGRISTDTQYF	TGTGCCAGCAGCTTGTCCGGGAGGATTAGCACAGATACGCAGTATTTT
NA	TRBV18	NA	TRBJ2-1	CASSPAGDEQFF	TGTGCCAGCTCACCCGCAGGGGATGAGCAGTTCTTC
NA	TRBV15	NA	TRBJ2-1	CATSRPIGEQFF	TGTGCCACCAGCAGACCTATTGGAGAGCAGTTCTTC
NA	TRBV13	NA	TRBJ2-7	CASSQGFEAGRSYEQYF	TGTGCCAGCAGCCAGGGGTTCGAGGCGGGGCGATCCTACGAGCAGTACTTC
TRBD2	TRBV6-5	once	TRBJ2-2	CASRRTSGTGELFF	TGTGCCAGCAGAAGGACTAGCGGGACCGGGGAGCTGTTTTTT